The 4 T cell receptor beta chains listed next were all sequenced from one sample in a study of glioma-infiltrating T cells after dendritic cell vaccination listed by TCRdb under 2016. The time point label here, explained by the study, means: after dendritic cell vaccination, including at tumor progression/relapse. The method behind the library was the immunoSEQ multiplex PCR assay. Entries here come from immuneACCESS through TCRdb and include only in-frame sequences with V and J called. Some clones fail to appear in such tables; in the studies checked, an unresolved V gene covers under half of the shortfall, and the cause of the remainder is unknown. This sample has about 63,000 clones in its table, and approximately 81% of those were observed once. The top ten constitute roughly 10% of the sample. This material consisted of blood, taken after dendritic cell vaccination. These receptors all stem from a human donor with glioblastoma.

The chain has TRBV5-1 and TRBJ2-7; 7 bases match TRBD1. CDR1 and CDR2 (germline): SGHRS, YFSETQ. This CDR3 has 14 amino acids. After removal of 0 bases from V and 6 bases from J, the junction contained 6 bases not matched to a gene. The CDR3 here is CASSLATDRIEQYF. The CDR3 DNA follows: TGCGCCAGCAGCTTGGCCACGGACAGGATCGAGCAGTACTTC.

The genes are TRBV19 and TRBJ1-2; the D is unclear. This CDR3 spans 11 amino acids. Per germline, CDR1 LNHDA and CDR2 SQIVND (reference sequence). V was clipped by 5 bases and J by 4 bases, with 5 bases between them. CDR3 nucleotides: TGTGCCAGTAGTGGGAGCTATGGCTACACCTTC. Residues: CASSGSYGYTF.

The chain links TRBV7-6 to TRBJ1-5; no reliable D call. Per germline, CDR1 SGHVS and CDR2 FNYEAQ. The CDR3 has 13 residues. V lost 0 bases to trimming and J lost 7 bases, with 7 bases between them. CDR3 DNA: TGTGCCAGCAGCTTAGCGGCCTCCCAGCCCCAGCATTTT. It is translated as CASSLAASQPQHF.

This chain connects TRBV19 to TRBJ1-1, with TRBD1 matching 8 bases. The CDR3 runs to 15 residues. The V gene end was trimmed by 7 bases and the J gene end by 3 bases; junction bases not matched to a gene: 10. Looked up from germline, CDR1 is LNHDA and CDR2 is SQIVND (reference sequence). The CDR3 DNA is TGTGCCAGTACCCGCCCAGGGGGCGCGTACACTGAAGCTTTCTTT. Translated: CASTRPGGAYTEAFF.